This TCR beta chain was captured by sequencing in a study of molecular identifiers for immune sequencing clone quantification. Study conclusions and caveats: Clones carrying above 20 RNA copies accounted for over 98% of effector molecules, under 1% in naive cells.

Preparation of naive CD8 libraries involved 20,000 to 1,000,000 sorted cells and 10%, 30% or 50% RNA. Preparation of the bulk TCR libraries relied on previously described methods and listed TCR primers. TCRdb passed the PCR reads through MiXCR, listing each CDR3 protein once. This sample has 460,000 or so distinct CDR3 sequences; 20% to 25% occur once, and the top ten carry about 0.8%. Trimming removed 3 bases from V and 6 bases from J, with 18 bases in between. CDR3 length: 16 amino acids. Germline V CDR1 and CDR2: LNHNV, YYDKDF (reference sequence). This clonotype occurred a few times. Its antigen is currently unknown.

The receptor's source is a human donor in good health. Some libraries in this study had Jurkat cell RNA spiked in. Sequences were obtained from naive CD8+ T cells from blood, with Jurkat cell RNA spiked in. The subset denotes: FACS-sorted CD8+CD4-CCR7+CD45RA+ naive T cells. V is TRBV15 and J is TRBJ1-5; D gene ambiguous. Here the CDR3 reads CATSRTAGGRRQPQHF. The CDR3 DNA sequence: TGTGCCACCAGCAGGACGGCAGGCGGGCGGCGTCAGCCCCAGCATTTT.